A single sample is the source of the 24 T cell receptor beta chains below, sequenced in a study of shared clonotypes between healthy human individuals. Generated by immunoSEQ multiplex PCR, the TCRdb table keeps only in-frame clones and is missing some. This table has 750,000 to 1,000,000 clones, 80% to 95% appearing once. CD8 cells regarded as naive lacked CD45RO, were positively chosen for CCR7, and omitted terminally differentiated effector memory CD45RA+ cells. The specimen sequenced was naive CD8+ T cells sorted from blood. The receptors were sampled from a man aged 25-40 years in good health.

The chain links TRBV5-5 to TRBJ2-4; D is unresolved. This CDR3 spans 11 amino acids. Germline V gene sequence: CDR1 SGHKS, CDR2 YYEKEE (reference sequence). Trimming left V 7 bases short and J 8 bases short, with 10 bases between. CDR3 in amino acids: CASLDGYIQYF. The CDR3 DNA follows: TGTGCCAGCCTAGATGGGTACATTCAGTACTTC.

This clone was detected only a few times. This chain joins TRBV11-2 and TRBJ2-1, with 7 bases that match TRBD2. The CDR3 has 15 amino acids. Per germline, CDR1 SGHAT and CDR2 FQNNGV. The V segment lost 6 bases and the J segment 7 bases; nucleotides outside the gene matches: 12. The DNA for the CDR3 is TGTGCCAGCAGTCGAGAGGGCGGGAGAGGGAATGAGCAGTTCTTC. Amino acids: CASSREGGRGNEQFF.

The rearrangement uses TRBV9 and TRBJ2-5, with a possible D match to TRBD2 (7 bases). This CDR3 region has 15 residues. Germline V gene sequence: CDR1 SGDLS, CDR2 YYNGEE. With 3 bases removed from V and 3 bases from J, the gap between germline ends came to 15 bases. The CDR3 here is CASSEGGLLKETQYF. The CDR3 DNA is TGTGCCAGCAGCGAGGGGGGACTACTCAAAGAGACCCAGTACTTC.

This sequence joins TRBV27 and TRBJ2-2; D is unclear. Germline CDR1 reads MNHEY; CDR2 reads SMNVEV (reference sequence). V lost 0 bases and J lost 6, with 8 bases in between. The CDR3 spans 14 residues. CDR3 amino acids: CASSLSPLAGELFF. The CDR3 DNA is TGTGCCAGCAGTTTATCCCCCTTGGCCGGGGAGCTGTTTTTT.

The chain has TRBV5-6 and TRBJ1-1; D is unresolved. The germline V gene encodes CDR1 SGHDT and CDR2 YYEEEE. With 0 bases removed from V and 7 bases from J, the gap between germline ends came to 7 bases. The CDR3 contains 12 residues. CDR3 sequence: CASSLAGFEAFF. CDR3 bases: TGTGCCAGCAGCTTGGCCGGATTTGAAGCTTTCTTT.

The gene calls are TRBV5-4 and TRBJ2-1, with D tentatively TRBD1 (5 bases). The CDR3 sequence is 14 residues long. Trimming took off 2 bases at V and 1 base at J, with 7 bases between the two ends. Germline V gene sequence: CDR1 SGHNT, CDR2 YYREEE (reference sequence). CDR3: CASSLRGSYNEQFF. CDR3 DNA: TGTGCCAGCAGCTTAAGGGGTTCCTACAATGAGCAGTTCTTC.

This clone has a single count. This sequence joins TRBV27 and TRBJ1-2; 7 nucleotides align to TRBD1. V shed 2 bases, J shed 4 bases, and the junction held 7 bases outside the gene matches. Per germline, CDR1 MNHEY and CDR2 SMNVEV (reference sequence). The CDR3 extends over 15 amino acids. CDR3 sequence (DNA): TGTGCCAGCAGTTTAGATCGGGACAGCTTCTATGGCTACACCTTC. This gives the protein CASSLDRDSFYGYTF.

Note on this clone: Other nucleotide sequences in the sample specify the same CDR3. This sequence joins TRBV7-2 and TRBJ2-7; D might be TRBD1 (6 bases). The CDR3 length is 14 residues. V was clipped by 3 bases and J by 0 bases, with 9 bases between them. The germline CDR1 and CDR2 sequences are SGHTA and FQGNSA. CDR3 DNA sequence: TGTGCCAGCAGCTTGGCCAGGGGCTCCTACGAGCAGTACTTC. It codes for CASSLARGSYEQYF. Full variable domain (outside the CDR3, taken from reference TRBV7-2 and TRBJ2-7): GAGVSQSPSNKVTEKGKDVELRCDPISGHTALYWYRQSLGQGLEFLIYFQGNSAPDKSGLPSDRFSAERTGGSVSTLTIQRTQQEDSAVYLCASSLARGSYEQYFGPGTRLTVT.

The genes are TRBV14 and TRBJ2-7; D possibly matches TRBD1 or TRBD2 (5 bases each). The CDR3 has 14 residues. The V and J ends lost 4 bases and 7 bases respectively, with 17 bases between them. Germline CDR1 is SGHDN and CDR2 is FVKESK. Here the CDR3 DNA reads TGTGCCAGCAGCCCCCAGGGACGGACGAGGGAGCAGTACTTC. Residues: CASSPQGRTREQYF.

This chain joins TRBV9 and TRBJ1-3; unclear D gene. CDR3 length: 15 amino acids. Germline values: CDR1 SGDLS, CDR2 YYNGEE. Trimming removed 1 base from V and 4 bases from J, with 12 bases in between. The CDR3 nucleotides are TGTGCCAGCAGCGTATCGGACTTAAGGGGAAACACCATATATTTT. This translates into CASSVSDLRGNTIYF.

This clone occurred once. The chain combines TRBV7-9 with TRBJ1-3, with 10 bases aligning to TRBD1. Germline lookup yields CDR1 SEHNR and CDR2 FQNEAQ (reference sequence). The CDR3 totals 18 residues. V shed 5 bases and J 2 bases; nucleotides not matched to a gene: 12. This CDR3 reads CASSPLPGQGSPGNTIYF. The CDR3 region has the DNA TGTGCCAGCAGCCCTCTCCCGGGACAGGGGTCTCCTGGAAACACCATATATTTT.

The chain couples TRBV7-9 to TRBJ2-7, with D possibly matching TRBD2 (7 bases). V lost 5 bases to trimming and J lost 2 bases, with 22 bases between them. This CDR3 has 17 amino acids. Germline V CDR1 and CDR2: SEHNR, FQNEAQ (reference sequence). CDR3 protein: CASSPPRGAKGTYEQYF. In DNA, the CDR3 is TGTGCCAGCAGCCCACCCCGGGGGGCCAAGGGGACCTACGAGCAGTACTTC.

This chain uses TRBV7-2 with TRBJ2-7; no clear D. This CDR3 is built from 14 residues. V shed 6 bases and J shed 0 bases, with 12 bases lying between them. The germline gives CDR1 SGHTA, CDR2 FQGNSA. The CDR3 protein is CASSYWGNSYEQYF. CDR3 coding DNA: TGTGCCAGCAGTTATTGGGGAAACTCCTACGAGCAGTACTTC.

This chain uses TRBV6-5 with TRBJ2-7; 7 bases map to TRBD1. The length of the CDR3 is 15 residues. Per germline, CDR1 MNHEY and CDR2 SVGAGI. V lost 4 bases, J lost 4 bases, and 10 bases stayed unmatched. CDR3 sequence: CASSSSGGRWYEQYF. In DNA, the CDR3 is TGTGCCAGCAGTTCGTCAGGGGGACGTTGGTACGAGCAGTACTTC.

CDR3 nucleotide sequence: TGTGCCAGCAGTTTAGGATCCGACAGGAATTTCTACGAGCAGTACTTC. Protein: CASSLGSDRNFYEQYF. The rearrangement joins TRBV27 to TRBJ2-7, with TRBD1 as a possible D gene (6 bases). The germline gives CDR1 MNHEY, CDR2 SMNVEV (reference sequence). Deletions cut 2 bases from V and 3 bases from J, with 17 bases between. This CDR3 is built from 16 residues.

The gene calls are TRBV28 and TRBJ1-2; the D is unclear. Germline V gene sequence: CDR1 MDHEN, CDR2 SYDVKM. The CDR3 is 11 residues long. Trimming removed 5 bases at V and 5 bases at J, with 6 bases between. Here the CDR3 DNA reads TGTGCCAGCAGTCCCTCATATGGCTACACCTTC. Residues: CASSPSYGYTF.

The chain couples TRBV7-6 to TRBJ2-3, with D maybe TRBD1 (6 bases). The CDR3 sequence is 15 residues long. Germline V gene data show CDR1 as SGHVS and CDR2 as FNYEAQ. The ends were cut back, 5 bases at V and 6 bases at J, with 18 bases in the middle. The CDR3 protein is CASSASDRHRDTQYF. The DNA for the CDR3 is TGTGCCAGCAGCGCCTCGGACAGACACAGGGATACGCAGTATTTT.

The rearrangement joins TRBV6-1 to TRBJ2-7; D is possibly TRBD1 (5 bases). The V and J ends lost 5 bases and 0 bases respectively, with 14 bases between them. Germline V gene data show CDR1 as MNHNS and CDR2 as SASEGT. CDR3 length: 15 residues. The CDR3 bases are TGTGCCAGCAGTCCCTTTCACAGGACCTCCTACGAGCAGTACTTC. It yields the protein CASSPFHRTSYEQYF.

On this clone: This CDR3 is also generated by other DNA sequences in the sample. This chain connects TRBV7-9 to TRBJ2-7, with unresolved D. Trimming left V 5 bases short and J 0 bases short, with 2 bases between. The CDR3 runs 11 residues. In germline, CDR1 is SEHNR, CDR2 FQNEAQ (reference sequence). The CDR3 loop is CASSVSYEQYF. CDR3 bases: TGTGCCAGCAGCGTCTCCTACGAGCAGTACTTC.

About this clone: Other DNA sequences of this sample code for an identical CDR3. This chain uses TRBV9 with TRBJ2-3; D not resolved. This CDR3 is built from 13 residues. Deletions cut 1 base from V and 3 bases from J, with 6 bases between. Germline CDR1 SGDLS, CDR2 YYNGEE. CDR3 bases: TGTGCCAGCAGCGTAAGTGGGACAGATACGCAGTATTTT. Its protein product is CASSVSGTDTQYF.

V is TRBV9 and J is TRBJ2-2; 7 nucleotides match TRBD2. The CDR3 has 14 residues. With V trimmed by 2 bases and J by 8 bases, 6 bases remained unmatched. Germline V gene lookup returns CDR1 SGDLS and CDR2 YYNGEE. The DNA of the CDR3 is TGTGCCAGCAGCGTCAGCGGGACCAGTGGGGAGCTGTTTTTT. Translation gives CASSVSGTSGELFF.

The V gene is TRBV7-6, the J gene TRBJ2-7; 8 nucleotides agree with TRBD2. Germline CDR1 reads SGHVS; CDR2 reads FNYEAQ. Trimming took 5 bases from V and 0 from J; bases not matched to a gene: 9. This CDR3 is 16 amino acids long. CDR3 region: CASSPGLAASSYEQYF. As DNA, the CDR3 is TGTGCCAGCAGCCCCGGACTAGCCGCGAGCTCCTACGAGCAGTACTTC. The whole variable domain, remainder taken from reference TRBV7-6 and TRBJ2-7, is GAGVSQSPRYKVTKRGQDVALRCDPISGHVSLYWYRQALGQGPEFLTYFNYEAQQDKSGLPNDRFSAERPEGSISTLTIQRTEQRDSAMYRCASSPGLAASSYEQYFGPGTRLTVT.

CDR3 DNA sequence: TGTGCCAGCAGCTTCGGGTCAGCGTCACAAGAGACCCAGTACTTC. Translation gives CASSFGSASQETQYF. The genes are TRBV5-6 and TRBJ2-5; unclear D gene. V gave up 2 bases and J gave up 2 bases, with 13 bases separating them. The CDR3 is made up of 15 amino acids. The germline gives CDR1 SGHDT, CDR2 YYEEEE. The variable domain in full, with the rest retrieved from reference TRBV5-6 and TRBJ2-5, is DAGVTQSPTHLIKTRGQQVTLRCSPKSGHDTVSWYQQALGQGPQFIFQYYEEEERQRGNFPDRFSGHQFPNYSSELNVNALLLGDSALYLCASSFGSASQETQYFGPGTRLLVL.

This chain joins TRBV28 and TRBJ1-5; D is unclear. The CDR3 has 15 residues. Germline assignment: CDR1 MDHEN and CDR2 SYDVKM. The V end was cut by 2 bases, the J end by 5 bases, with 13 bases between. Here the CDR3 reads CASSLGQLGDQPQHF. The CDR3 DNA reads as TGTGCCAGCAGTTTAGGGCAGTTGGGCGATCAGCCCCAGCATTTT. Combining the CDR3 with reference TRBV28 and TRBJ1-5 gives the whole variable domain DVKVTQSSRYLVKRTGEKVFLECVQDMDHENMFWYRQDPGLGLRLIYFSYDVKMKEKGDIPEGYSVSREKKERFSLILESASTNQTSMYLCASSLGQLGDQPQHFGDGTRLSIL.